Below are 25 T cell receptor beta chains sequenced from a single sample in a study of spatial heterogeneity in lung cancer. Via MiXCR, TCRdb re-called the 5' RACE reads, giving one row per CDR3 protein. The repertoire holds over 50,000 distinct CDR3 sequences, with about 8% as singletons. Noted time point: sample taken at primary tumor resection. Whole RNA from tumor, nontumor lung or frozen PBMC was sequenced unsorted. The specimen comprised PBMCs, sampled at surgery. These receptors were obtained from a female donor with early-stage non-small cell lung cancer.

Only a few counts were recorded for this clonotype. The chain combines TRBV5-1 with TRBJ1-5, with 7 bases identical to TRBD1. Germline CDR1 is SGHRS and CDR2 is YFSETQ. The CDR3 has 15 amino acids. Germline trimming cut 4 bases from V and 7 bases from J; bases unmatched to any gene: 11. The CDR3 region is CASSKQGREGQPQHF. The CDR3, as DNA: TGCGCCAGCAGCAAACAGGGGAGGGAGGGCCAGCCCCAGCATTTT.

In its sample, this clonotype was seen a few times. This sequence joins TRBV7-9 and TRBJ1-6, with D maybe TRBD1 (5 bases). The CDR3 is made up of 20 amino acids. Germline V gives CDR1 SEHNR, CDR2 FQNEAQ (reference sequence). V lost 4 bases and J lost 7, with 29 bases in between. CDR3 sequence (DNA): TGTGCCAGCAGCTCGACCCTCACGGGGATGGGGCCACTTGGCAATTCACCCCTCCACTTT. Translated: CASSSTLTGMGPLGNSPLHF.

This chain links TRBV5-1 with TRBJ2-1; 11 bases align to TRBD2. The CDR3 runs 15 residues. From germline, CDR1 is SGHRS and CDR2 YFSETQ. The junction had 3 bases not matched to a gene; V was cut back by 4 bases and J by 3 bases. In nucleotides, the CDR3 is TGCGCCAGCAGCACTACTAGCGGGAGCTACAATGAGCAGTTCTTC. This sequence encodes CASSTTSGSYNEQFF.

This clonotype was found many times. This rearrangement joins TRBV2 to TRBJ1-5, with TRBD1 as a possible D gene (6 bases). V gave up 0 bases and J gave up 5 bases, with 11 bases separating them. CDR3 size: 15 residues. Germline CDR1 SNHLY, CDR2 FYNNEI. The chain's CDR3 is CASSEAWGAYQPQHF. DNA for the CDR3: TGTGCCAGCAGTGAAGCTTGGGGGGCCTATCAGCCCCAGCATTTT.

In this sample, this clonotype turned up many times. The chain carries TRBV7-3 and TRBJ2-1; 9 bases map to TRBD2. Germline-derived CDR1 and CDR2 are SGHTA and FQGTGA. Losses at the gene ends were 5 bases for V and 3 bases for J; bases not matched to a gene: 5. The CDR3 loop spans 15 amino acids. CDR3 sequence (DNA): TGTGCCAGCAGCCGAAAGCGGGGGGACTACAATGAGCAGTTCTTC. It is translated as CASSRKRGDYNEQFF.

This clonotype was detected ten times or more. This chain connects TRBV7-3 to TRBJ1-2; D gene ambiguous. V lost 4 bases to trimming and J lost 0 bases, with 6 bases between them. Germline assignment: CDR1 SGHTA and CDR2 FQGTGA. CDR3 length equals 13 residues. The CDR3 is CASSSSANYGYTF. In nucleotides, the CDR3 is TGTGCCAGCAGCTCCAGTGCTAACTATGGCTACACCTTC. The full variable domain, its missing parts supplied by reference TRBV7-3 and TRBJ1-2, is GAGVSQTPSNKVTEKGKYVELRCDPISGHTALYWYRQSLGQGPEFLIYFQGTGAADDSGLPNDRFFAVRPEGSVSTLKIQRTERGDSAVYLCASSSSANYGYTFGSGTRLTVV.

This clonotype was seen a few times. The chain combines TRBV28 with TRBJ1-2, with 12 positions matching TRBD1. The germline V gene has CDR1 MDHEN and CDR2 SYDVKM. The CDR3 spans 17 residues. With 6 bases clipped from V and 0 bases from J, the junction kept 8 bases outside the gene matches. The CDR3 nucleotides read TGTGCCAGCAGACCCGGGACAGGGGGCCTAGCTAACTATGGCTACACCTTC. Amino acid sequence: CASRPGTGGLANYGYTF.

The chain links TRBV20-1 to TRBJ2-2; tentatively, D is TRBD2 (6 bases). This CDR3 comprises 14 residues. Germline CDR1 and CDR2: DFQATT and SNEGSKA (reference sequence). In nucleotides, the CDR3 is TGCAGGGCTGCGGGGTACTCTAACACCGGGGAGCTGTTTTTT. This translates into CRAAGYSNTGELFF.

Ten or more counts support this clonotype. The V and J genes are TRBV11-2 and TRBJ2-7; 7 bases line up with TRBD1. The CDR3 is made up of 13 amino acids. J was trimmed by 4 bases and V by 5 bases; bases with no gene match: 5. Germline V lookup: CDR1 SGHAT, CDR2 FQNNGV. The CDR3 spells CASSLPGQYEQYF. In DNA form, the CDR3 reads TGTGCCAGCAGCCTCCCGGGACAGTACGAGCAGTACTTC.

In this sample, this clonotype turned up many times. The chain employs TRBV7-9 and TRBJ1-6; D gene unclear. Trimming shortened V by 5 bases and J by 2 bases, and 10 bases separated the two germline ends. The germline V gene encodes CDR1 SEHNR and CDR2 FQNEAQ (reference sequence). CDR3 length: 15 amino acids. CDR3 amino acids: CASSLTGTYNSPLHF. CDR3 bases: TGTGCCAGCAGCCTGACGGGGACCTATAATTCACCCCTCCACTTT.

The chain is built from TRBV4-1 and TRBJ2-7; 8 bases match TRBD2. Per the germline V gene, CDR1 is MGHRA and CDR2 is YSYEKL. Trimming at V came to 3 bases and at J to 3 bases, leaving 7 bases not matched to a gene. This CDR3 region has 15 residues. The CDR3 DNA reads TGCGCCAGCAGCCATGTGGCGGGAGGCAGCTACGAGCAGTACTTC. Translation: CASSHVAGGSYEQYF.

This clonotype has only a few counts. This sequence joins TRBV6-5 and TRBJ1-2, with D possibly matching TRBD1 (5 bases). Per germline, CDR1 MNHEY and CDR2 SVGAGI. The germline V and J ends were trimmed by 6 bases and 5 bases, with 16 bases remaining between them. The CDR3 is 14 residues long. The CDR3 loop is CASSPETVSYGYTF. The CDR3 nucleotides read TGTGCCAGCAGCCCCGAGACAGTTAGTTATGGCTACACCTTC.

The rearrangement links TRBV12-3 or TRBV12-4 to TRBJ1-4; D remains ambiguous. The CDR3 has 13 residues. V was shortened by 1 base and J by 8 bases, with 8 bases between the two germline ends. This CDR3 is CASSLGPVEKLFF. The CDR3 coding sequence is TGTGCCAGCAGTTTAGGGCCGGTAGAAAAACTGTTTTTT.

This clonotype was picked up a small number of times. The CDR3 is CASSSLGVGDLKPFF. The CDR3 nucleotides are TGTGCCAGCAGTTCCCTTGGTGTAGGGGACTTGAAGCCTTTCTTT. V usage is TRBV27 and J usage is TRBJ1-1; weak D call: TRBD1 (5 bases). Deletions cut 4 bases from V and 12 bases from J, with 24 bases between. Germline V lookup: CDR1 MNHEY, CDR2 SMNVEV (reference sequence). The CDR3 is made up of 15 amino acids.

This clonotype is medium-sized in the sample. This chain's CDR3 is CASSLVPGPPDRSTNEKLFF. CDR3 bases: TGTGCCAGCAGCTTAGTTCCGGGACCGCCCGATCGGTCAACTAATGAAAAACTGTTTTTT. This chain connects TRBV7-2 to TRBJ1-4; D is possibly TRBD1 (5 bases). V was trimmed by 1 base and J by 0 bases, leaving 21 bases between them. In germline, CDR1 is SGHTA, CDR2 FQGNSA. The CDR3 is 20 amino acids.

This clonotype was counted many times. The rearrangement joins TRBV10-2 to TRBJ1-1, with 9 nucleotides matching TRBD1. Germline V gene data show CDR1 as WSHSY and CDR2 as SAAADI. V was clipped by 10 bases and J by 7 bases; unmatched bases: 10. The CDR3 extends over 13 amino acids. The CDR3 region is CATYQGQGYEAFF. CDR3 nucleotides: TGCGCCACCTACCAGGGACAGGGCTATGAAGCTTTCTTT.

The chain couples TRBV7-9 to TRBJ1-1; perhaps TRBD1 as D (5 bases). V lost 9 bases to trimming and J lost 10 bases, with 24 bases between them. CDR3 length: 14 residues. Germline V gives CDR1 SEHNR, CDR2 FQNEAQ (reference sequence). The CDR3 loop reads CARPRAGQSWVAFF. In nucleotides, the CDR3 is TGTGCCAGACCCCGGGCAGGGCAATCCTGGGTAGCTTTCTTT.

This sequence joins TRBV9 and TRBJ2-1; the D gene is possibly TRBD2 (5 bases). Germline V gives CDR1 SGDLS, CDR2 YYNGEE. Trimming left V 0 bases short and J 5 bases short, with 12 bases between. The CDR3 runs to 15 residues. This chain's CDR3 is CASSVASHFDNEQFF. DNA of the CDR3: TGTGCCAGCAGCGTAGCTAGCCATTTCGACAATGAGCAGTTCTTC.

At least ten counts were recorded for this clonotype. The rearrangement joins TRBV7-9 to TRBJ1-5, with D maybe TRBD1 (6 bases). This CDR3 has 13 residues. Trimming stripped 5 bases from V and 10 bases from J, with 15 bases between. Germline loops: CDR1 SEHNR, CDR2 FQNEAQ (reference sequence). In DNA form, the CDR3 reads TGTGCCAGCAGCATGGACAGATACAGTCCCCAGCATTTT. This sequence encodes CASSMDRYSPQHF.

This clonotype was seen at least ten times. The V and J genes are TRBV5-6 and TRBJ2-5; 10 bases agree with TRBD2. The CDR3 has 15 amino acids. Germline-derived CDR1 and CDR2 are SGHDT and YYEEEE. The V and J ends lost 2 bases and 0 bases, in that order; junction bases with no gene match: 1. The CDR3 is CASSFSGRNQETQYF. The CDR3 DNA sequence: TGTGCCAGCAGCTTTAGCGGGAGGAACCAAGAGACCCAGTACTTC.

The chain couples TRBV7-8 to TRBJ1-1, with 7 bases fitting TRBD1. The V segment lost 7 bases and the J segment 2 bases; nucleotides outside the gene matches: 13. CDR1 and CDR2 from the germline V gene are SGHVS and FQNEAQ. The CDR3 runs 16 residues. CDR3: CASNPHNDRVNTEAFF. Written as DNA, the CDR3 is TGTGCCAGCAACCCACACAACGACAGGGTTAACACTGAAGCTTTCTTT.

This clonotype was recorded a few times. The chain uses TRBV9 and TRBJ2-3, with 13 bases fitting TRBD2. This CDR3 contains 16 residues. Per germline, CDR1 SGDLS and CDR2 YYNGEE. V lost 3 bases to trimming and J lost 4 bases; unmatched junction nucleotides: 5. CDR3: CASSAQGTSGADTQYF. The DNA of the CDR3 is TGTGCCAGCAGCGCCCAAGGGACTAGCGGGGCAGATACGCAGTATTTT.

V is TRBV5-1 and J is TRBJ2-3; tentatively, D is TRBD1 or TRBD2 (5 bases each). Germline V gene sequence: CDR1 SGHRS, CDR2 YFSETQ. V lost 4 bases, J lost 6 bases, and 15 bases lay in between. The CDR3 runs 14 residues. The CDR3: CASSPNSGTDTQYF. In DNA form, the CDR3 reads TGCGCCAGCAGCCCCAATTCGGGGACCGATACGCAGTATTTT. The full variable domain, in which reference TRBV5-1 and TRBJ2-3 provide the parts outside the CDR3, is KAGVTQTPRYLIKTRGQQVTLSCSPISGHRSVSWYQQTPGQGLQFLFEYFSETQRNKGNFPGRFSGRQFSNSRSEMNVSTLELGDSALYLCASSPNSGTDTQYFGPGTRLTVL.

This clonotype was picked up many times. This chain links TRBV28 with TRBJ2-7; TRBD1 might be the D (6 bases). CDR1 MDHEN and CDR2 SYDVKM come from the germline V gene. CDR3 size: 16 residues. The V end was cut by 5 bases, the J end by 0 bases, with 17 bases between. This CDR3 is CASSRPPDSVSYEQYF. DNA for the CDR3: TGTGCCAGCAGTCGACCCCCGGACAGTGTCTCCTACGAGCAGTACTTC.

This clonotype was seen repeatedly, ten times or more. The V gene is TRBV11-2, the J gene TRBJ2-5, with D tentatively TRBD1 (5 bases). V lost 7 bases and J 0 bases, leaving 12 bases between the germline ends. There are 14 residues in the CDR3. CDR1 and CDR2 (germline): SGHAT, FQNNGV. The CDR3 loop reads CASNPTVYQETQYF. The CDR3, as DNA: TGTGCCAGCAACCCGACAGTTTACCAAGAGACCCAGTACTTC.